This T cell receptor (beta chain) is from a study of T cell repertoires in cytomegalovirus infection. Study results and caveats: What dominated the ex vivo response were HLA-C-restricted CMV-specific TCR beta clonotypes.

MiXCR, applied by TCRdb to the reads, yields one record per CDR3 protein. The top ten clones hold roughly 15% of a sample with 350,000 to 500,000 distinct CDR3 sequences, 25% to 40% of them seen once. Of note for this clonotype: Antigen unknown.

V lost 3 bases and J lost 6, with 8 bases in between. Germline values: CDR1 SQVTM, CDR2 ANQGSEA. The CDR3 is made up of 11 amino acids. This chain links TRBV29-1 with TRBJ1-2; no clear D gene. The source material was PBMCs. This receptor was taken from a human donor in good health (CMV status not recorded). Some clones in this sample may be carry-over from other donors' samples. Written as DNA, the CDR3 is TGCAGCGTTGACGGGTTAGATGGCTACACCTTC. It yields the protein CSVDGLDGYTF.